The 10 T cell receptor beta chains presented below share a single source sample, sequenced in a study of response to subunit inactivated influenza vaccine. TCRdb fed the RT-PCR reads into MiXCR, producing one record per CDR3 protein. The sample has around 710,000 distinct CDR3 sequences, around 13% seen once. Sequenced material: PBMCs from blood, taken around two weeks before vaccination. The receptors come from a man aged 45-65 years who received an inactivated influenza vaccine.

The chain recombines TRBV2 with TRBJ1-5; no clear D. Per the germline V gene, CDR1 is SNHLY and CDR2 is FYNNEI. CDR3 length: 12 residues. Trimming took off 8 bases at V and 4 bases at J, with 9 bases between the two ends. CDR3 amino acids: CASGPGNQPQHF. CDR3 coding DNA: TGTGCCAGCGGACCCGGTAATCAGCCCCAGCATTTT.

This chain uses TRBV5-1 with TRBJ2-3; maybe TRBD2 (7 bases). This CDR3 has 15 residues. The V gene lost 6 bases and the J gene lost 0 bases, with 14 bases spanning the gap. The germline gives CDR1 SGHRS, CDR2 YFSETQ. This CDR3 reads CASNEGGPSTDTQYF. In DNA form, the CDR3 reads TGCGCCAGCAACGAGGGGGGGCCAAGCACAGATACGCAGTATTTT.

This clonotype was seen many times. V gene TRBV12-3 or TRBV12-4 combines with J gene TRBJ2-1; 8 nucleotides line up with TRBD1. The CDR3 covers 13 residues. V was pared by 5 bases and J by 6 bases, with 3 bases of the junction left unmatched. As DNA, the CDR3 is TGTGCCAGCAGTCCGACAGGGGTCAATGAGCAGTTCTTC. Its translation is CASSPTGVNEQFF.

The chain has TRBV7-2 and TRBJ2-5, with TRBD1 matching 9 bases. Germline loops: CDR1 SGHTA, CDR2 FQGNSA. This CDR3 has 15 amino acids. The V gene end was trimmed by 5 bases and the J gene end by 3 bases; junction bases not matched to a gene: 7. CDR3 loop: CASSNPGTGKETQYF. CDR3 nucleotide sequence: TGTGCCAGCAGCAATCCCGGGACAGGGAAAGAGACCCAGTACTTC.

This chain uses TRBV4-2 with TRBJ2-1, with 7 bases that match TRBD2. This CDR3 is built from 16 residues. With V trimmed by 0 bases and J by 4 bases, 6 bases remained unmatched. Looked up from germline, CDR1 is LGHNA and CDR2 is YNFKEQ. The CDR3 DNA reads as TGTGCCAGCAGCCAAGAATGGCTAGCGGATTACAATGAGCAGTTCTTC. It codes for CASSQEWLADYNEQFF.

This chain uses TRBV19 with TRBJ1-5, with D possibly matching TRBD1 (5 bases). The CDR3 loop spans 16 amino acids. Trimming removed 4 bases from V and 2 bases from J, with 15 bases in between. Germline CDR1 reads LNHDA; CDR2 reads SQIVND (reference sequence). CDR3: CASSTVPARGNQPQHF. CDR3 in DNA: TGTGCCAGTAGTACTGTGCCGGCCAGGGGCAATCAGCCCCAGCATTTT. Full variable domain (remainder filled in from reference TRBV19 and TRBJ1-5): DGGITQSPKYLFRKEGQNVTLSCEQNLNHDAMYWYRQDPGQGLRLIYYSQIVNDFQKGDIAEGYSVSREKKESFPLTVTSAQKNPTAFYLCASSTVPARGNQPQHFGDGTRLSIL.

This clonotype showed up just a few times. The V and J genes are TRBV24-1 and TRBJ2-5; D might be TRBD1 or TRBD2, each matching 5 bases. V shed 5 bases and J shed 13 bases, with 13 bases lying between them. This CDR3 is 11 amino acids long. CDR1 KGHDR and CDR2 SFDVKD come from the germline V gene. Here the CDR3 reads CATSAPGPLYF. CDR3 in DNA: TGTGCCACCAGTGCCCCGGGACCCCTGTACTTC.

The chain has TRBV7-3 and TRBJ2-7, with 9 bases identical to TRBD2. The CDR3 is 15 amino acids. CDR1 is SGHTA, CDR2 FQGTGA, per germline. The ends lost 5 bases at V and 5 bases at J; junction bases unmatched: 10. CDR3 DNA: TGTGCCAGCAGCCCCACCGGGACTAGCCTCCACGAGCAGTACTTC. This codes for CASSPTGTSLHEQYF.

In this sample, this clonotype turned up a few times. The J gene is TRBJ2-4, the V gene TRBV10-2; D perhaps matches TRBD1 (5 bases). The CDR3 consists of 13 residues. V was trimmed by 3 bases and J by 7 bases, leaving 10 bases between them. Germline V CDR1 and CDR2: WSHSY, SAAADI. The CDR3 sequence is CASSEFDSNIQYF. DNA for the CDR3: TGCGCCAGCAGTGAATTTGACAGTAACATTCAGTACTTC.

This clonotype has just a few counts. The J gene is TRBJ2-5, the V gene TRBV20-1; D is tentatively TRBD1 or TRBD2 (5 bases each). Germline CDR1 DFQATT, CDR2 SNEGSKA (reference sequence). The CDR3 spans 13 residues. V lost 3 bases, J lost 5 bases, and 13 bases lay in between. The CDR3 sequence: CSARDGARETQYF. DNA for the CDR3: TGCAGTGCTAGGGACGGGGCCAGGGAGACCCAGTACTTC.